This note documents a single TCR beta chain sequence. Assay: immunoSEQ multiplex PCR; the TCRdb copy retains only in-frame clones and omits some. Of 13,000 or so clones listed, more than 75% are singletons. This specimen belongs to a study of OX40 agonist ivuxolimab in advanced cancers. Study as a whole: At 0.01 to 10 mg/kg, ivuxolimab was administered intravenously to patients every 2 weeks.

Per germline, CDR1 MDHEN and CDR2 SYDVKM. The CDR3 is 16 amino acids. V shed 2 bases, J shed 5 bases, and the junction held 7 bases outside the gene matches. The chain combines TRBV28 with TRBJ2-3; 10 bases map to TRBD2. The source was CD4+ or CD8+ T cells sorted from blood, collected in a trial of the OX40 agonist ivuxolimab. This receptor was identified in an adult with an advanced solid tumor such as melanoma, head and neck, liver or kidney cancer. CDR3 sequence reads: CASSLDSSGRLDTQYF. CDR3 in DNA: TGTGCCAGCAGTTTAGACTCTAGCGGGAGACTAGATACGCAGTATTTT.